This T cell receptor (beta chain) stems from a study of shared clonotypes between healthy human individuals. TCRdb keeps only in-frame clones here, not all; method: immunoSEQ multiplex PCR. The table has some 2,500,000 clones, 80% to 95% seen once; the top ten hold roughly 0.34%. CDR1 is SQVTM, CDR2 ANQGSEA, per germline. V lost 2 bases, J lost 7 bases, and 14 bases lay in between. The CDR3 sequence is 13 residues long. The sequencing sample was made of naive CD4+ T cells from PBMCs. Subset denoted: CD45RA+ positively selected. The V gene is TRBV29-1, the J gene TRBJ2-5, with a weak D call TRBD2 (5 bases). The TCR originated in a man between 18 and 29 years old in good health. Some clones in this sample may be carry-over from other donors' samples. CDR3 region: CSVELLVGGTQYF. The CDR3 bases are TGCAGCGTTGAATTACTAGTCGGCGGGACCCAGTACTTC.